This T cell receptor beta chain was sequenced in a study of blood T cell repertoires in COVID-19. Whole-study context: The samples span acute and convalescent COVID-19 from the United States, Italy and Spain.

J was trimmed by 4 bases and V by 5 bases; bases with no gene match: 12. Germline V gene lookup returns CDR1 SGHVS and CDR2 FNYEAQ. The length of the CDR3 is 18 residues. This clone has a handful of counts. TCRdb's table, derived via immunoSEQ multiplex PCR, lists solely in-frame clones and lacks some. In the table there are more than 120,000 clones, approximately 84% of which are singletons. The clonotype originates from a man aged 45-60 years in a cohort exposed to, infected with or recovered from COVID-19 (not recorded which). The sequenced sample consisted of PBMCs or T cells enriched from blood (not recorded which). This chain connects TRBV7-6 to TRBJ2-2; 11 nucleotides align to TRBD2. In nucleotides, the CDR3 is TGTGCCAGCAGCCCCCCCGGGTTAGCGGGAGGGCGCACCGGGGAGCTGTTTTTT. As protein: CASSPPGLAGGRTGELFF.